Below are 22 T cell receptor beta chains sequenced from a single sample in a study of shared clonotypes between healthy human individuals. This table comes from immunoSEQ multiplex PCR, and its TCRdb copy is limited to in-frame clones, with some not included. The sample lists around 1.9 million clones, about 94% seen once, with around 1.7% in the top ten. CD8 cells regarded as naive lacked CD45RO, were positively chosen for CCR7, and omitted terminally differentiated effector memory CD45RA+ cells. Sequencing used naive CD8+ T cells from PBMCs. The receptors were gathered from a man aged 18 to 35 in good health. Some clones in this sample may be carry-over from other donors' samples.

The table lists this clone with a few counts. The V and J genes are TRBV15 and TRBJ1-5; the D is unclear. Germline values: CDR1 LNHNV, CDR2 YYDKDF (reference sequence). This CDR3 is built from 14 residues. V gave up 5 bases and J gave up 5 bases, with 13 bases separating them. The CDR3, as DNA: TGTGCCACCAGCTCCCCCTTCAGCGATCAGCCCCAGCATTTT. This encodes CATSSPFSDQPQHF.

The chain employs TRBV5-1 and TRBJ1-1, with TRBD1 as a possible D gene (5 bases). Trimming shortened V by 4 bases and J by 3 bases, and 10 bases separated the two germline ends. Germline V gene lookup returns CDR1 SGHRS and CDR2 YFSETQ. The CDR3 is made up of 13 amino acids. The CDR3 DNA reads as TGCGCCAGCAGCCGGGGAGGGGACACTGAAGCTTTCTTT. This codes for CASSRGGDTEAFF. Complete variable domain (other parts from reference TRBV5-1 and TRBJ1-1): KAGVTQTPRYLIKTRGQQVTLSCSPISGHRSVSWYQQTPGQGLQFLFEYFSETQRNKGNFPGRFSGRQFSNSRSEMNVSTLELGDSALYLCASSRGGDTEAFFGQGTRLTVV.

This clone appeared a single time. This chain links TRBV28 with TRBJ2-5; TRBD2 matches at 8 bases. The V gene end was trimmed by 6 bases and the J gene end by 2 bases; junction bases not matched to a gene: 11. Germline CDR1 MDHEN, CDR2 SYDVKM. The CDR3 is made up of 16 amino acids. CDR3 residues: CASRVHSGGGQETQYF. CDR3 DNA: TGTGCCAGCAGGGTACATTCCGGGGGGGGGCAAGAGACCCAGTACTTC.

This chain joins TRBV11-2 and TRBJ2-5; D might be TRBD2 (5 bases). CDR3 size: 15 residues. Germline assignment: CDR1 SGHAT and CDR2 FQNNGV. V shed 5 bases and J shed 4 bases, with 17 bases lying between them. In nucleotides, the CDR3 is TGTGCCAGCAGCCGTCGGACGGGGTTTCTAGAGACCCAGTACTTC. Translated, it gives CASSRRTGFLETQYF.

V and J are TRBV28 and TRBJ2-7; TRBD1 agrees at 7 bases. This CDR3 has 18 amino acids. Germline CDR1 MDHEN, CDR2 SYDVKM. V shed 4 bases and J 0 bases; nucleotides not matched to a gene: 15. This chain's CDR3 is CASSWSRGTAQASYEQYF. In DNA, the CDR3 is TGTGCCAGCAGTTGGAGTAGGGGGACAGCGCAAGCCTCCTACGAGCAGTACTTC.

The chain uses TRBV5-6 and TRBJ2-7; D gene uncertain. The CDR3 has 15 amino acids. Trimming removed 0 bases at V and 5 bases at J, with 15 bases between. The germline gives CDR1 SGHDT, CDR2 YYEEEE. CDR3 in DNA: TGTGCCAGCAGCTTGGATTCGGGCGGAGAGCACGAGCAGTACTTC. It codes for CASSLDSGGEHEQYF.

The chain uses TRBV29-1 and TRBJ2-7, with TRBD1 matching 9 bases. This CDR3 is built from 15 residues. V dropped 7 bases and J dropped 0; count of bases not matched to a gene: 10. Per the germline V gene, CDR1 is SQVTM and CDR2 is ANQGSEA. The CDR3 DNA follows: TGCAGCGCCGTGAACAGGGGGCCCTCCTCCTACGAGCAGTACTTC. As protein: CSAVNRGPSSYEQYF.

The chain uses TRBV6-5 and TRBJ2-7, with a tentative D call TRBD1 (6 bases). Per germline, CDR1 MNHEY and CDR2 SVGAGI. V lost 5 bases and J 3 bases, leaving 17 bases between the germline ends. CDR3 length: 15 residues. CDR3 region: CASSHDPGQHYEQYF. CDR3 nucleotide sequence: TGTGCCAGCAGTCATGACCCTGGACAGCACTACGAGCAGTACTTC.

This clone was detected once. The rearrangement uses TRBV6-5 and TRBJ2-3; 11 bases match TRBD2. J lost 2 bases, V lost 4 bases, and 5 bases had no gene match. This CDR3 region has 16 residues. Germline V gene data show CDR1 as MNHEY and CDR2 as SVGAGI. The CDR3 spells CASSFTSGSHTDTQYF. For the CDR3, the DNA is TGTGCCAGCAGTTTCACTAGCGGGAGTCACACAGATACGCAGTATTTT.

V and J are TRBV4-2 and TRBJ2-7; TRBD1 might be the D (8 bases). The V end was cut by 0 bases, the J end by 6 bases, with 24 bases between. This CDR3 region has 18 residues. Germline CDR1 reads LGHNA; CDR2 reads YNFKEQ. CDR3 amino acids: CASSQETPQPHRGGEQYF. The DNA for the CDR3 is TGTGCCAGCAGCCAAGAGACCCCGCAGCCCCACAGGGGGGGCGAGCAGTACTTC.

V and J are TRBV5-6 and TRBJ1-2; TRBD1 is a possible D gene (5 bases). Germline V gene sequence: CDR1 SGHDT, CDR2 YYEEEE. Trimming pared 0 bases from V and 4 bases from J, leaving 10 bases between. The CDR3 is made up of 14 amino acids. CDR3 sequence: CASSLGEGLYGYTF. As DNA, the CDR3 is TGTGCCAGCAGCTTGGGGGAGGGGCTCTATGGCTACACCTTC.

V is TRBV19 and J is TRBJ1-2; the D gene is possibly TRBD1 (6 bases). Looked up from germline, CDR1 is LNHDA and CDR2 is SQIVND (reference sequence). This CDR3 region has 13 residues. V was pared by 4 bases and J by 3 bases, with 9 bases between. The DNA for the CDR3 is TGTGCCAGTAGTACAAGGACAGACTATGGCTACACCTTC. This encodes CASSTRTDYGYTF.

The chain uses TRBV6-1 and TRBJ1-1; D is possibly TRBD1 (6 bases). The CDR3 consists of 14 residues. Trimming left V 5 bases short and J 4 bases short, with 14 bases between. Per the germline V gene, CDR1 is MNHNS and CDR2 is SASEGT. The CDR3 coding sequence is TGTGCCAGCAGTTTGACAGGACGGGGCACTGAAGCTTTCTTT. Translating it yields CASSLTGRGTEAFF.

The chain combines TRBV7-2 with TRBJ1-4; a weak D match, TRBD1 (5 bases). The CDR3 is made up of 16 amino acids. CDR1 and CDR2 (germline): SGHTA, FQGNSA. V was clipped by 6 bases and J by 0 bases, with 14 bases between them. The CDR3 coding sequence is TGTGCCAGCAGATCCCGGGACGACTCAACTAATGAAAAACTGTTTTTT. This translates into CASRSRDDSTNEKLFF.

This clone has only one observation. V and J are TRBV6-5 and TRBJ1-1; possible D gene TRBD1, 6 bases. Trimming stripped 0 bases from V and 6 bases from J, with 11 bases between. This CDR3 contains 14 residues. Germline-derived CDR1 and CDR2 are MNHEY and SVGAGI. CDR3 sequence (DNA): TGTGCCAGCAGTTACTCGATAGCAGGGGCTGAAGCTTTCTTT. Translation gives CASSYSIAGAEAFF.

CDR3 nucleotides: TGTGCCAGCAGTTACTCGACGGGCAGTGAGTCCTACGAGCAGTACTTC. Translation: CASSYSTGSESYEQYF. This rearrangement joins TRBV6-5 to TRBJ2-7; D remains unclear. The CDR3 spans 16 residues. From germline, CDR1 is MNHEY and CDR2 SVGAGI. With 0 bases removed from V and 1 base from J, the gap between germline ends came to 13 bases.

V gene TRBV30 combines with J gene TRBJ2-6, with D hard to call. V was clipped by 7 bases and J by 0 bases, with 7 bases between them. The CDR3 has 13 residues. Per the germline V gene, CDR1 is GTSNPN and CDR2 is SVGIG (reference sequence). In DNA form, the CDR3 reads TGTGCCTCTGGCCGCTCTGGGGCCAACGTCCTGACTTTC. Residues: CASGRSGANVLTF.

The V call is TRBV7-9, the J call TRBJ2-1; TRBD1 matches at 11 bases. Trimming removed 5 bases from V and 6 bases from J; junction bases left unmatched: 6. Germline assignment: CDR1 SEHNR and CDR2 FQNEAQ (reference sequence). The CDR3 is 15 amino acids. The CDR3 is CASSHWGTGGNEQFF. CDR3 DNA: TGTGCCAGCAGCCATTGGGGGACAGGGGGCAATGAGCAGTTCTTC.

The V and J genes are TRBV10-3 and TRBJ2-1; D gene unclear. The CDR3 consists of 11 residues. Germline CDR1 ENHRY, CDR2 SYGVKD. Between the trimmed V and J ends, which lost 4 bases and 6 bases, there was a span of 4 bases. Here the CDR3 reads CAISGANEQFF. CDR3 DNA sequence: TGTGCCATCAGTGGCGCCAATGAGCAGTTCTTC.

The rearrangement links TRBV28 to TRBJ2-2; unclear D gene. Looked up from germline, CDR1 is MDHEN and CDR2 is SYDVKM. Trimming pared 5 bases from V and 3 bases from J, leaving 10 bases between. This CDR3 comprises 14 residues. CDR3 region: CASSGQRYTGELFF. CDR3 sequence (DNA): TGTGCCAGCAGTGGCCAAAGATACACCGGGGAGCTGTTTTTT.

The chain combines TRBV6-5 with TRBJ2-7, with D perhaps matching TRBD1 or TRBD2 (5 bases each). CDR1 and CDR2 from the germline V gene are MNHEY and SVGAGI. The V end was cut by 0 bases, the J end by 3 bases, with 12 bases between. There are 15 residues in the CDR3. The CDR3 is CASSYSIGTGYEQYF. DNA for the CDR3: TGTGCCAGCAGTTACTCGATAGGGACCGGCTACGAGCAGTACTTC.

This chain connects TRBV7-8 to TRBJ1-1; D call uncertain. The germline V gene has CDR1 SGHVS and CDR2 FQNEAQ. The V end was cut by 6 bases, the J end by 4 bases, with 24 bases between. This CDR3 comprises 17 residues. The CDR3 spells CASSPWSGPLGATEAFF. Written as DNA, the CDR3 is TGTGCCAGCAGTCCCTGGAGTGGGCCGCTCGGAGCCACTGAAGCTTTCTTT. The full variable domain, in which reference TRBV7-8 and TRBJ1-1 provide the parts outside the CDR3, is GAGVSQSPRYKVAKRGQDVALRCDPISGHVSLFWYQQALGQGPEFLTYFQNEAQLDKSGLPSDRFFAERPEGSVSTLKIQRTQQEDSAVYLCASSPWSGPLGATEAFFGQGTRLTVV.